This T cell receptor (beta chain) was found in a study of radiotherapy plus CTLA-4 blockade in lung cancer. Whole-study context: Of the patients, more than 15% showed objective responses and about 30% attained disease control.

It was focal radiation plus CTLA-4 blockade with ipilimumab that patients with chemo-refractory metastatic non-small-cell lung cancer received. To note about this clone: The antigen remains unidentified.

Study results and caveats: Radiotherapy with ipilimumab was followed by blood expansion of tumor-derived clones. Best predicting response, reportedly, were early blood T cell clone dynamics, with interferon-beta.

The germline gives CDR1 MNHEY, CDR2 SMNVEV (reference sequence). The CDR3 extends over 14 amino acids. The V gene end was trimmed by 5 bases and the J gene end by 7 bases; junction bases not matched to a gene: 10. Some clones are missing from TCRdb's copy, which holds only in-frame ones; the method was immunoSEQ multiplex PCR. The sample holds 95,000 to 150,000 clones, 85% to 90% seen once. The sample here was peripheral blood, taken from a patient treated with radiotherapy plus ipilimumab. This sequence was found in a human donor with non-small cell lung cancer that progressed on radiotherapy plus ipilimumab. The rearrangement joins TRBV27 to TRBJ2-7, with TRBD2 identical over 8 bases. As DNA, the CDR3 is TGTGCCAGCAGTAATAGCGGGACCAGTTGGGAGCAGTACTTC. As protein: CASSNSGTSWEQYF.